A few counts support the clone carrying this TCR beta chain. This sample's TCRbeta library carried unique molecular identifier barcodes. TCRdb re-analysed the PCR reads in MiXCR, keeping a single row per CDR3 protein. The sample has roughly 500,000 distinct CDR3 sequences; over 25% are singletons. This entry belongs to a study of T-cell reconstitution after alpha-beta-depleted transplantation in children. CDR3 size: 14 residues. From germline, CDR1 is SGHVS and CDR2 FNYEAQ. Trimming stripped 4 bases from V and 0 bases from J, with 10 bases between. Sequencing used PBMCs from the stem cell graft donor, obtained from the stem cell graft. The receptor comes from a human donor who donated a stem cell graft to a child with aplastic anemia. The chain uses TRBV7-6 and TRBJ2-7, with D perhaps assigned TRBD1 or TRBD2 (5 bases each). This CDR3 is CASSSGTDSYEQYF. The CDR3 DNA reads as TGTGCCAGCAGCTCCGGGACGGACTCCTACGAGCAGTACTTC.